Below, 30 T cell receptor beta chains from the same sample are listed, as sequenced in a study of post-analysis software for immune sequencing data. cDNA libraries for TCR beta contained unique molecular identifiers. One entry per CDR3 protein, called by TCRdb with MiXCR from the PCR reads. This sample has about 770,000 distinct CDR3 sequences, with 40% to 55% found just once. Broader study findings: Controls had lower frequencies than patients of roughly five TRBV segments, which included TRBV5-6, TRBV5-1 and TRBV20-1.

No cognate antigen is known for these TCRs. Sample: blood. These receptors came from a girl aged 5-17 years with multiple sclerosis.

The chain links TRBV5-1 to TRBJ2-2; 8 nucleotides agree with TRBD1. The CDR3 has 16 amino acids. Trimming removed 4 bases from V and 4 bases from J; junction bases left unmatched: 9. CDR1 and CDR2 from the germline V gene are SGHRS and YFSETQ. CDR3 sequence (DNA): TGCGCCAGCAGCCGGACAGGGACCCTAACCACCGGGGAGCTGTTTTTT. Protein sequence: CASSRTGTLTTGELFF.

The CDR3 region is CASTVLGGQDSYYGYTF. The CDR3 nucleotides read TGTGCCAGCACCGTCCTGGGGGGACAGGATTCTTACTATGGCTACACCTTC. V is TRBV13 and J is TRBJ1-2, with 8 bases lining up with TRBD1. The length of the CDR3 is 17 residues. V dropped 7 bases and J dropped 3; count of bases not matched to a gene: 16. CDR1 PRHDT and CDR2 FYEKMQ come from the germline V gene (reference sequence).

The rearrangement joins TRBV7-9 to TRBJ2-3, with D unclear. Germline assignment: CDR1 SEHNR and CDR2 FQNEAQ (reference sequence). Trimming stripped 5 bases from V and 2 bases from J, with 17 bases between. This CDR3 comprises 16 residues. For the CDR3, the DNA is TGTGCCAGCAGCCCACCCTTACGTTATGACACAGATACGCAGTATTTT. Translation: CASSPPLRYDTDTQYF.

This clonotype was counted between two and nine times. The chain couples TRBV12-3 or TRBV12-4 to TRBJ2-7; D remains ambiguous. Trimming removed 8 bases at V and 0 bases at J, with 11 bases between. This CDR3 comprises 13 residues. DNA of the CDR3: TGTGCCAGCCTGGCGGCTCCCTCCTACGAGCAGTACTTC. Its translation is CASLAAPSYEQYF.

The chain employs TRBV15 and TRBJ2-7; D remains ambiguous. The J call is doubtful: the DNA matches TRBJ2-5 better. The germline V gene encodes CDR1 LNHNV and CDR2 YYDKDF (reference sequence). There are 13 residues in the CDR3. The CDR3 DNA follows: TGTGCCACCAGCACTAGGCCATGGGGGACCCAGTACTTC. This codes for CATSTRPWGTQYF.

The chain carries TRBV12-3 or TRBV12-4 and TRBJ2-3; no definite D call. The ends were cut back, 5 bases at V and 8 bases at J, with 23 bases in the middle. The CDR3 sequence is 16 residues long. CDR3 amino acids: CASSPHSGLGKGTQYF. CDR3 sequence (DNA): TGTGCCAGCAGTCCCCACTCGGGTCTAGGGAAGGGTACGCAGTATTTT.

V is TRBV29-1 and J is TRBJ2-3, with D possibly being TRBD2 (5 bases). V shed 5 bases and J shed 1 base, with 13 bases lying between them. CDR3 length: 14 residues. Germline assignment: CDR1 SQVTM and CDR2 ANQGSEA. The CDR3 region has the DNA TGCAGCGTTCTGCGGGCGGGTGGCACAGATACGCAGTATTTT. As protein: CSVLRAGGTDTQYF.

The genes are TRBV11-2 and TRBJ2-3; 9 nucleotides line up with TRBD2. Germline V gene lookup returns CDR1 SGHAT and CDR2 FQNNGV. The CDR3 consists of 16 residues. The trim removed 0 bases at V and 4 bases at J, leaving 5 bases unmatched. CDR3 sequence reads: CASSLDRAGGADTQYF. The DNA for the CDR3 is TGTGCCAGCAGCTTAGATCGGGCGGGAGGGGCAGATACGCAGTATTTT.

This clonotype was seen a few times. This chain links TRBV10-3 with TRBJ2-7; no firm D call. Germline CDR1 ENHRY, CDR2 SYGVKD. The CDR3 consists of 13 residues. Trimming removed 5 bases from V and 5 bases from J, with 13 bases in between. This CDR3 is CAISRLVGHEQYF. CDR3 DNA sequence: TGTGCCATCAGTAGATTAGTCGGCCACGAGCAGTACTTC.

There are a few counts of this clonotype. The chain employs TRBV6-6 and TRBJ2-3; tentatively, D is TRBD1 (6 bases). Germline V gene sequence: CDR1 MNHNY, CDR2 SVGAGI (reference sequence). V was pared by 2 bases and J by 1 base, with 13 bases between. The CDR3 sequence is 16 residues long. CDR3 in amino acids: CASSYPATGGTDTQYF. For the CDR3, the DNA is TGTGCCAGCAGTTACCCTGCGACAGGTGGCACAGATACGCAGTATTTT.

This clonotype was seen only a few times. The V gene is TRBV5-1, the J gene TRBJ2-7; D uncertain. The CDR3 sequence is 12 residues long. Germline assignment: CDR1 SGHRS and CDR2 YFSETQ. Deletions cut 0 bases from V and 3 bases from J, with 4 bases between. CDR3 sequence: CASSLDNYEQYF. CDR3 DNA: TGCGCCAGCAGCTTGGATAACTACGAGCAGTACTTC.

This rearrangement joins TRBV5-1 to TRBJ2-1, with D tentatively TRBD2 (6 bases). The CDR3 consists of 14 residues. CDR1 is SGHRS, CDR2 YFSETQ, per germline. Between the trimmed V and J ends, which lost 6 bases and 2 bases, there was a span of 12 bases. Here the CDR3 DNA reads TGCGCCAGCACCTCGGGCGGGACCTACAATGAGCAGTTCTTC. Encoded protein: CASTSGGTYNEQFF.

This clonotype was detected a few times. This rearrangement joins TRBV7-2 to TRBJ2-5, with D perhaps TRBD1 (5 bases). From germline, CDR1 is SGHTA and CDR2 FQGNSA. V dropped 1 base and J dropped 1 base, with 10 bases sitting between them. This CDR3 is 15 amino acids long. The CDR3: CASSLESQGQETQYF. DNA for the CDR3: TGTGCCAGCAGCTTAGAGAGTCAGGGCCAAGAGACCCAGTACTTC.

The chain links TRBV20-1 to TRBJ2-1, with 10 bases identical to TRBD2. Germline CDR1 is DFQATT and CDR2 is SNEGSKA (reference sequence). V lost 6 bases to trimming and J lost 0 bases; unmatched junction nucleotides: 5. This CDR3 spans 15 amino acids. CDR3 coding DNA: TGCAGTGCCGTAGCGGGAGGTGGCTCCTACAATGAGCAGTTCTTC. Residues: CSAVAGGGSYNEQFF.

The CDR3 sequence: CASSSPSPSGTNTEAFF. The CDR3, as DNA: TGCGCCAGCAGCTCGCCATCACCTTCAGGGACTAACACTGAAGCTTTCTTT. This chain connects TRBV5-1 to TRBJ1-1, with D possibly TRBD1 on 5 matching bases. V dropped 3 bases and J dropped 2 bases, with 20 bases sitting between them. The CDR3 contains 17 residues. Germline V gives CDR1 SGHRS, CDR2 YFSETQ.

This chain connects TRBV20-1 to TRBJ2-1, with TRBD2 matching over 7 bases. The CDR3 is 15 amino acids. With 5 bases clipped from V and 0 bases from J, the junction kept 7 bases outside the gene matches. Germline CDR1 and CDR2: DFQATT and SNEGSKA (reference sequence). The CDR3 loop is CSAFSGQSSYNEQFF. In DNA, the CDR3 is TGCAGTGCTTTTAGCGGGCAGAGCTCCTACAATGAGCAGTTCTTC.

The table lists this clonotype with a few counts. V is TRBV4-1 and J is TRBJ2-5; weak D call: TRBD2 (6 bases). This CDR3 comprises 14 residues. V shed 1 base and J shed 7 bases, with 13 bases lying between them. Germline V lookup: CDR1 MGHRA, CDR2 YSYEKL. The CDR3 protein is CASSQAREAATQYF. The CDR3 DNA reads as TGCGCCAGCAGCCAAGCCAGGGAGGCTGCGACCCAGTACTTC.

This clonotype was seen a handful of times. The genes are TRBV6-2 or TRBV6-3 and TRBJ2-5; a weak D match, TRBD2 (5 bases). Trimming left V 2 bases short and J 1 base short, with 8 bases between. Germline-derived CDR1 and CDR2 are MNHEY and SVGEGT. The CDR3 contains 14 residues. This CDR3 reads CASSYPGIQETQYF. CDR3 nucleotide sequence: TGTGCCAGCAGTTACCCCGGGATCCAAGAGACCCAGTACTTC.

The chain joins TRBV10-3 to TRBJ1-1; TRBD1 aligns across 8 bases. Germline CDR1 ENHRY, CDR2 SYGVKD. This CDR3 spans 13 amino acids. Germline trimming cut 0 bases from V and 11 bases from J; bases unmatched to any gene: 5. As DNA, the CDR3 is TGTGCCATCAGTGAGTCGGAGGACAGGGTTGCTTTCTTT. This sequence encodes CAISESEDRVAFF.

The CDR3 nucleotides are TGTGCCAGTAGGACCCCAAGCGGGCGGGCGGGAACTGAGCAGTTCTTC. Protein sequence: CASRTPSGRAGTEQFF. The V call is TRBV19, the J call TRBJ2-1; D is perhaps TRBD2 (6 bases). Trimming left V 6 bases short and J 9 bases short, with 24 bases between. CDR1 LNHDA and CDR2 SQIVND come from the germline V gene (reference sequence). This CDR3 is built from 16 residues.

The CDR3 DNA reads TGTGCCAGCAGTGATAAAGGCCCCTCTGGCGGGAGTTGGAATGAGCAGTTCTTC. Amino acid sequence: CASSDKGPSGGSWNEQFF. The V gene is TRBV25-1, the J gene TRBJ2-1; 7 positions agree with TRBD2. Germline assignment: CDR1 MGHDK and CDR2 SYGVNS. V dropped 3 bases and J dropped 7; count of bases not matched to a gene: 18. The CDR3 is 18 residues long.

In this sample, this clonotype turned up a few times. The gene calls are TRBV12-3 or TRBV12-4 and TRBJ1-4; D might be TRBD1 (6 bases). V lost 4 bases to trimming and J lost 5 bases, with 8 bases between them. There are 13 residues in the CDR3. The CDR3 region has the DNA TGTGCCAGCAGTTCCCAGGGGAATGAAAAACTGTTTTTT. Amino acid sequence: CASSSQGNEKLFF.

This chain links TRBV5-1 with TRBJ2-1; D may be TRBD1 (8 bases). Germline assignment: CDR1 SGHRS and CDR2 YFSETQ. The CDR3 has 18 amino acids. V was clipped by 3 bases and J by 1 base, with 20 bases between them. As DNA, the CDR3 is TGCGCCAGCAGCTCCGGACAGGGTGGAGCGGGGTCCTACAATGAGCAGTTCTTC. This translates into CASSSGQGGAGSYNEQFF.

This clonotype turned up a few times. This chain links TRBV2 with TRBJ2-7; 9 bases agree with TRBD2. The CDR3 spans 14 residues. Germline CDR1 and CDR2: SNHLY and FYNNEI. J was trimmed by 6 bases and V by 2 bases; bases with no gene match: 5. CDR3 nucleotides: TGTGCCAGCAGTGAAAAGGGACTAGCCATCGAGCAGTACTTC. It yields the protein CASSEKGLAIEQYF.

V is TRBV6-1 and J is TRBJ2-6, with TRBD1 matching over 9 bases. Trimming removed 6 bases from V and 2 bases from J; junction bases left unmatched: 8. The CDR3 spans 17 residues. Looked up from germline, CDR1 is MNHNS and CDR2 is SASEGT. CDR3 nucleotides: TGTGCCAGCAGCTCCACACAGGGGGCTCCTGGGGCCAACGTCCTGACTTTC. Its translation is CASSSTQGAPGANVLTF.

This chain connects TRBV12-3 or TRBV12-4 to TRBJ1-3; D remains unclear. The CDR3 consists of 11 residues. The V end lost 2 bases, the J end lost 9 bases, and 5 bases lay between the germline ends. The CDR3 reads CASSLMGTIYF. Written as DNA, the CDR3 is TGTGCCAGCAGTTTAATGGGCACCATATATTTT.

In this sample, this clonotype turned up once. The genes are TRBV27 and TRBJ1-2, with D tentatively TRBD1 (5 bases). The ends were cut back, 2 bases at V and 6 bases at J, with 16 bases in the middle. The germline gives CDR1 MNHEY, CDR2 SMNVEV (reference sequence). The CDR3 runs to 15 residues. The CDR3 DNA follows: TGTGCCAGCAGTTTAGGGGCAGGGAGTACAAATGGCTACACCTTC. Translated: CASSLGAGSTNGYTF.

V and J are TRBV29-1 and TRBJ2-3, with D possibly matching TRBD2 (6 bases). The CDR3 contains 17 residues. Germline V CDR1 and CDR2: SQVTM, ANQGSEA. The V end was cut by 1 base, the J end by 3 bases, with 20 bases between. The CDR3 nucleotides are TGCAGCGTTGAAGGGATCATGGCAGGACGGGGGACAGATACGCAGTATTTT. Residues: CSVEGIMAGRGTDTQYF.

The chain uses TRBV13 and TRBJ2-5; the D gene is possibly TRBD2 (6 bases). With 7 bases removed from V and 5 bases from J, the gap between germline ends came to 17 bases. Germline V gene data show CDR1 as PRHDT and CDR2 as FYEKMQ (reference sequence). This CDR3 has 14 amino acids. DNA for the CDR3: TGTGCCAGCACCCGGGAGCGAGGCGTCGAGACCCAGTACTTC. Translated, it gives CASTRERGVETQYF.

This clonotype has only a few counts. J is TRBJ2-1 and V is TRBV24-1; D unresolved. CDR3 length: 13 residues. The V end was cut by 3 bases, the J end by 3 bases, with 5 bases between. The germline V gene has CDR1 KGHDR and CDR2 SFDVKD. The DNA for the CDR3 is TGTGCCACCAGTGATCGGAACTACAATGAGCAGTTCTTC. It translates to CATSDRNYNEQFF.